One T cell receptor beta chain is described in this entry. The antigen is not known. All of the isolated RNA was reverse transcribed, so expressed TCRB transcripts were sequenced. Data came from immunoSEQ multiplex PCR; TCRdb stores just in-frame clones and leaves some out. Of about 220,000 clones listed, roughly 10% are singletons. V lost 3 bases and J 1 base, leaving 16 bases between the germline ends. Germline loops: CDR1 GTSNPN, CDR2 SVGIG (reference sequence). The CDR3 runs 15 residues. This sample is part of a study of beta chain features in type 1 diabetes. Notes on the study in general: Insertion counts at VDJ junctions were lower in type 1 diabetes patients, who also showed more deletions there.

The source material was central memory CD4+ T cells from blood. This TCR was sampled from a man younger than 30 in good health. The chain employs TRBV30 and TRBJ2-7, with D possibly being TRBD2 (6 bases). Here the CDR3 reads CAWSQQLGGSYEQYF. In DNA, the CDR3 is TGTGCCTGGAGCCAACAGCTGGGGGGATCCTACGAGCAGTACTTC.